This entry is about one TCR beta chain. Its antigen remains unidentified. The data derive from a study of blood T cells in healthy people across ages. Study-wide findings and caveats: Since the PBMCs were unsorted, naive and antigen-experienced cells could not be conclusively compared.

Combining a sample-barcoded 5' primer with a J-beta primer mix, a second PCR ran for roughly 6 to 12 cycles. TCRdb processed the 5' RACE reads anew with MiXCR; each CDR3 protein has one entry. The data hold 1.5 million to 1.8 million distinct CDR3 sequences, with roughly two fifths observed a single time. CDR3 size: 16 residues. V was pared by 5 bases and J by 6 bases, with 11 bases of the junction left unmatched. The V and J genes are TRBV12-3 or TRBV12-4 and TRBJ2-1; 9 positions match TRBD2. The origin of this receptor is a woman aged 18 to 35 in good health. Sequences were obtained from blood. The CDR3 DNA reads as TGTGCCAGCAGTCCCTTTTGGCGGGAGGGGGGCAATGAGCAGTTCTTC. Translation gives CASSPFWREGGNEQFF.